This TCR beta chain was recorded in a study of CD8+CD57+ T cells in acquired aplastic anemia. Genomic DNA constituted the template upon which TCR beta VDJ and CDR3 profiling was performed. Each CDR3 protein gets one entry after TCRdb re-called the reads with MiXCR. The sample holds around 150,000 distinct CDR3 sequences; about 48% are singletons and the top ten take roughly 29%. The CDR3 is 13 residues long. Trimming took off 3 bases at V and 6 bases at J, with 9 bases between the two ends. Sequenced patients had shown CD8+CD57+ cell expansion by flow cytometry. In its sample, this clonotype was seen many times.

This sequence joins TRBV12-3 or TRBV12-4 and TRBJ2-1; D is unclear. This TCR was sampled from a human donor with aplastic anemia. Material: sorted CD4+, CD8+, or CD8+CD57+ T cells (not recorded which) from PBMCs. The DNA for the CDR3 is TGTGCCAGCAGTTTCGGTCTAGTCAATGAGCAGTTCTTC. Residues: CASSFGLVNEQFF.